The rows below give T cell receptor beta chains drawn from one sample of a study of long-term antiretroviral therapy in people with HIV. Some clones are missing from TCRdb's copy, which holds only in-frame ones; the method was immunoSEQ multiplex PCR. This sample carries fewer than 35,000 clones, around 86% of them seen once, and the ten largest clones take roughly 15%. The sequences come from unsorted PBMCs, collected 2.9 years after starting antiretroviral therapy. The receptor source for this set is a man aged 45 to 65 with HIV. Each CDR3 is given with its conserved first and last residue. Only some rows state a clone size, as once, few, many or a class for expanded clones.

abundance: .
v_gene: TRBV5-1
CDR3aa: CASRLSTGSQTGTEAFF

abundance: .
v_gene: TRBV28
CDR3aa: CASSLLQGITEAFF

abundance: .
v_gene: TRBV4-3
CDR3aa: CASSQGIGQGNTEAFF

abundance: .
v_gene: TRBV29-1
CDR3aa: CSVSESHEGYTF

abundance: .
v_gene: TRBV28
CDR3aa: CASSRPGQGLRRYTF

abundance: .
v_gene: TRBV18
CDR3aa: CASSPLGQKNQPQHF

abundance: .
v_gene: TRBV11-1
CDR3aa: CASSLAEGNEQFF

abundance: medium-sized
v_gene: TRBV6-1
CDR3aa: CASSEGWGTEKLFF

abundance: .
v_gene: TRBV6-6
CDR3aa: CASSDMGQGNEKLFF

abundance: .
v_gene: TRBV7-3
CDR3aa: CASSLRAGTGNTIYF

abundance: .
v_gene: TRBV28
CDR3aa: CASSRTDRDSGGYTF